This T cell receptor (beta chain) was profiled in a study of shared clonotypes between healthy human individuals. Study as a whole: Donors, aged 18 to 49, were a couple of women and three men. Per donor, CD8 memory used one plate, CD8 naive used two, CD4 memory used three and CD4 naive used three. General study points: Naive subsets tended to show greater estimated richness than memory subsets.

In this sample, this clone turned up once. The antigen is not known. Naive CD8 cells lacked CD45RO, underwent positive selection for CCR7 and left out terminally differentiated effector memory CD45RA+ cells. Per the study methods: ImmunoSEQ sequences covered only the junction and lacked quality scores; filtering therefore differed. The assay was immunoSEQ multiplex PCR, and TCRdb's table has in-frame clones only and misses some. V and J calls and clone size are given by that table; D and trimming were obtained from the DNA. The table has some 2,100,000 clones, 93% seen once; the top ten hold approximately 1.7%. Germline V gene lookup returns CDR1 LGHNA and CDR2 YNFKEQ. CDR3 length equals 15 residues. V was pared by 5 bases and J by 4 bases, with 15 bases between.

Sequenced: naive CD8+ T cells from PBMCs. The chain joins TRBV4-2 to TRBJ1-3; tentative D call: TRBD1 (6 bases). The TCR was taken from a man younger than 35 in good health. Some clones in this sample may be carry-over from other donors' samples. The CDR3 DNA is TGTGCCAGCAGCTTACAGGGTTCGGTCGGAAACACCATATATTTT. This encodes CASSLQGSVGNTIYF.